Below are 18 T cell receptor beta chains sequenced from a single sample in a study of T-cell memory formation after mild COVID-19. TCRdb re-derived calls from the 5' RACE reads in MiXCR, one entry per CDR3 protein. The repertoire has 400,000 or so distinct CDR3 sequences, 20% to 25% of them found once; the top ten carry under 15%. The source material was PBMCs or a T cell subset sorted from them (not recorded which). These receptors were taken from an adult woman who had mild COVID-19 (a few samples of this study predate the infection). Cell type and time point are not known.

This clonotype appeared a few times. The J gene is TRBJ2-5, the V gene TRBV7-2; 8 bases map to TRBD2. CDR1 and CDR2 from the germline V gene are SGHTA and FQGNSA. The length of the CDR3 is 15 residues. V lost 5 bases and J lost 1; bases outside the gene matches: 6. The DNA of the CDR3 is TGTGCCAGCAGCGATAGCGGGGCAAGCCAAGAGACCCAGTACTTC. Protein: CASSDSGASQETQYF. The full variable domain, in which reference TRBV7-2 and TRBJ2-5 provide the parts outside the CDR3, is GAGVSQSPSNKVTEKGKDVELRCDPISGHTALYWYRQSLGQGLEFLIYFQGNSAPDKSGLPSDRFSAERTGGSVSTLTIQRTQQEDSAVYLCASSDSGASQETQYFGPGTRLLVL.

This clonotype was recorded a few times. The chain is built from TRBV5-5 and TRBJ1-2; D remains unclear. The CDR3 runs to 15 residues. The ends were cut back, 4 bases at V and 8 bases at J, with 21 bases in the middle. Germline CDR1 SGHKS, CDR2 YYEKEE (reference sequence). CDR3 sequence (DNA): TGTGCCAGCAGCCTGCACGACCTTCAGACGGACGGCTACACCTTC. This gives the protein CASSLHDLQTDGYTF.

V is TRBV20-1 and J is TRBJ2-1; no definite D call. Trimming shortened V by 2 bases and J by 0 bases, and 11 bases separated the two germline ends. CDR3 length equals 15 residues. Germline V lookup: CDR1 DFQATT, CDR2 SNEGSKA (reference sequence). In nucleotides, the CDR3 is TGCAGTGCTAGAAGGCACTTGAGCTCCTACAATGAGCAGTTCTTC. This sequence encodes CSARRHLSSYNEQFF.

The gene calls are TRBV5-1 and TRBJ2-5, with 9 bases fitting TRBD2. This CDR3 spans 15 amino acids. Germline trimming cut 1 base from V and 6 bases from J; bases unmatched to any gene: 7. CDR1 is SGHRS, CDR2 YFSETQ, per germline. CDR3 DNA sequence: TGCGCCAGCAGCTTGATAGCGGGGGCTGAGCAGACCCAGTACTTC. Its translation: CASSLIAGAEQTQYF.

This chain connects TRBV24-1 to TRBJ2-7; no clear D. The V gene's germline CDR1 is KGHDR and CDR2 SFDVKD. Trimming pared 4 bases from V and 6 bases from J, leaving 6 bases between. This CDR3 is built from 11 residues. CDR3 protein: CATSDRGEQYF. The DNA for the CDR3 is TGTGCCACCAGTGACCGTGGCGAGCAGTACTTC.

J is TRBJ1-1 and V is TRBV28; D is undetermined. The CDR3 has 13 amino acids. Germline CDR1 is MDHEN and CDR2 is SYDVKM. Trimming stripped 6 bases from V and 3 bases from J, with 11 bases between. This CDR3 reads CASSRQADTEAFF. CDR3 nucleotide sequence: TGTGCCAGCAGCCGCCAGGCTGACACTGAAGCTTTCTTT.

This chain links TRBV30 with TRBJ1-5; TRBD1 aligns across 8 bases. Germline assignment: CDR1 GTSNPN and CDR2 SVGIG (reference sequence). V was clipped by 2 bases and J by 0 bases; unmatched bases: 9. This CDR3 region has 17 residues. The DNA for the CDR3 is TGTGCCTGGAGTAATCTTGGGACAGGTTATAGCAATCAGCCCCAGCATTTT. Its translation: CAWSNLGTGYSNQPQHF.

The rearrangement uses TRBV6-5 and TRBJ1-6, with 7 bases lining up with TRBD1. V lost 4 bases to trimming and J lost 5 bases; unmatched junction nucleotides: 2. The CDR3 contains 14 residues. Germline V gene data show CDR1 as MNHEY and CDR2 as SVGAGI. In DNA form, the CDR3 reads TGTGCCAGCAGTTTTGACAGGGATAATTCACCCCTCCACTTT. It codes for CASSFDRDNSPLHF.

This clonotype appeared a few times. CDR3 DNA: TGTGCCAGCAGCCCGGCCCTCGGGAGGGACTATACCGGGAACTACAATGAGCAGTTCTTC. It translates to CASSPALGRDYTGNYNEQFF. The gene calls are TRBV11-2 and TRBJ2-1; 8 bases fit TRBD2. In germline, CDR1 is SGHAT, CDR2 FQNNGV. The CDR3 contains 20 residues. Trimming removed 5 bases from V and 3 bases from J; junction bases left unmatched: 21.

The chain carries TRBV7-3 and TRBJ2-1; D might be TRBD1 or TRBD2, each matching 5 bases. The CDR3 is 13 amino acids. The germline V and J ends were trimmed by 5 bases and 5 bases, with 10 bases remaining between them. Germline V lookup: CDR1 SGHTA, CDR2 FQGTGA. The CDR3 here is CASSRDVDNEQFF. The CDR3 DNA follows: TGTGCCAGCAGCAGGGACGTCGACAATGAGCAGTTCTTC.

The J gene is TRBJ1-1, the V gene TRBV29-1; 8 nucleotides agree with TRBD1. V shed 2 bases, J shed 1 base, and the junction held 6 bases outside the gene matches. The CDR3 spans 15 residues. The V gene's germline CDR1 is SQVTM and CDR2 ANQGSEA. Here the CDR3 DNA reads TGCAGCGTTGAATTACACAGGGGGGAGAACACTGAAGCTTTCTTT. It specifies CSVELHRGENTEAFF.

This clonotype was seen ten or more times. This rearrangement joins TRBV30 to TRBJ1-1, with 9 nucleotides matching TRBD1. The germline V gene encodes CDR1 GTSNPN and CDR2 SVGIG (reference sequence). V lost 0 bases, J lost 7 bases, and 9 bases stayed unmatched. The length of the CDR3 is 15 residues. CDR3 sequence reads: CAWSVGGTGINEAFF. CDR3 sequence (DNA): TGTGCCTGGAGTGTAGGCGGGACAGGGATAAATGAAGCTTTCTTT.

This clonotype was detected only a few times. The chain combines TRBV18 with TRBJ1-2; D gene ambiguous. Trimming removed 6 bases from V and 0 bases from J, with 8 bases in between. CDR3 length equals 13 residues. CDR1 and CDR2 (germline): KGHSH, LQKENI. The CDR3 region is CASSRPSNYGYTF. The CDR3 nucleotides read TGTGCCAGCTCCCGCCCCTCTAACTATGGCTACACCTTC. The full variable domain, its missing parts supplied by reference TRBV18 and TRBJ1-2, is NAGVMQNPRHLVRRRGQEARLRCSPMKGHSHVYWYRQLPEEGLKFMVYLQKENIIDESGMPKERFSAEFPKEGPSILRIQQVVRGDSAAYFCASSRPSNYGYTFGSGTRLTVV.

The sample holds many counts of this clonotype. The chain recombines TRBV7-2 with TRBJ1-2; 7 nucleotides line up with TRBD1. The V and J ends lost 5 bases and 2 bases, in that order; junction bases with no gene match: 14. Germline-derived CDR1 and CDR2 are SGHTA and FQGNSA. The CDR3 has 17 residues. The CDR3 region has the DNA TGTGCCAGCAGCGTCCGTAGGGGGCTCCTTCCGAACTATGGCTACACCTTC. Its protein is CASSVRRGLLPNYGYTF.

The J gene is TRBJ1-1, the V gene TRBV7-2; D gene unclear. Germline V gives CDR1 SGHTA, CDR2 FQGNSA. Trimming shortened V by 3 bases and J by 3 bases, and 8 bases separated the two germline ends. The CDR3 has 13 amino acids. The CDR3 DNA reads as TGTGCCAGCAGCTTCCAGGAGTACACTGAAGCTTTCTTT. Protein product: CASSFQEYTEAFF.

The chain couples TRBV5-1 to TRBJ2-7; TRBD1 matches 8 bases. Germline CDR1 reads SGHRS; CDR2 reads YFSETQ. The CDR3 sequence is 16 residues long. After removal of 0 bases from V and 3 bases from J, the junction contained 8 bases not matched to a gene. The CDR3 reads CASSLATGTGHYEQYF. The CDR3 DNA reads TGCGCCAGCAGCTTGGCCACCGGGACAGGACACTACGAGCAGTACTTC.

V is TRBV9 and J is TRBJ2-5; 8 bases are a match to TRBD2. Germline V lookup: CDR1 SGDLS, CDR2 YYNGEE. V gave up 0 bases and J gave up 5 bases; unmatched junction bases: 9. The CDR3 is 16 amino acids. The CDR3 nucleotides are TGTGCCAGCAGCGTAGGAGGGGAAGGCGGGGGGGAGACCCAGTACTTC. Amino acids: CASSVGGEGGGETQYF.

The rearrangement links TRBV5-1 to TRBJ2-5; D unclear. CDR1 and CDR2 from the germline V gene are SGHRS and YFSETQ. V was pared by 5 bases and J by 2 bases, with 4 bases between. This CDR3 is 11 amino acids long. In DNA, the CDR3 is TGCGCCAGCAGGGGGCAAGAGACCCAGTACTTC. Amino acids: CASRGQETQYF.